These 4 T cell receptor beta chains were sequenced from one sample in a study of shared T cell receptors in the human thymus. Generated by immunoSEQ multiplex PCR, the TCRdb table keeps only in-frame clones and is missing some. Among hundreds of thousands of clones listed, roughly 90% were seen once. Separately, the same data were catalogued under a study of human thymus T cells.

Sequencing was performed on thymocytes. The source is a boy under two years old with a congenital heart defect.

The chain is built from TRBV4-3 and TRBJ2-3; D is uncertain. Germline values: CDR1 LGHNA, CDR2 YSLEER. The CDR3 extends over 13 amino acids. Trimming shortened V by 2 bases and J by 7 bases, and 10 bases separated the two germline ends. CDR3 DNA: TGCGCCAGCAGCCAACTCACAAGAAATACGCAGTATTTT. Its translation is CASSQLTRNTQYF.

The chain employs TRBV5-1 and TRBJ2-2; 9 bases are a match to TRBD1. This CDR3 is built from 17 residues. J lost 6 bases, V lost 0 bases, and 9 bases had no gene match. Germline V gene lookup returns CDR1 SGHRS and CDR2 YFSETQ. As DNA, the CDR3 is TGCGCCAGCAGCTTGGCGGGGGACAGGGTCTTAGCCGGGGAGCTGTTTTTT. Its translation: CASSLAGDRVLAGELFF.

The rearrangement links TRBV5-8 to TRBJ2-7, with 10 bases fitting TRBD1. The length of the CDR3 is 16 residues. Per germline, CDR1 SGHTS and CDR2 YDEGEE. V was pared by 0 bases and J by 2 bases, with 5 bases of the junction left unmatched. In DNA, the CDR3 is TGTGCCAGCAGCTTGGGTGCCGGGACAGGGGCCTACGAGCAGTACTTC. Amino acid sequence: CASSLGAGTGAYEQYF.

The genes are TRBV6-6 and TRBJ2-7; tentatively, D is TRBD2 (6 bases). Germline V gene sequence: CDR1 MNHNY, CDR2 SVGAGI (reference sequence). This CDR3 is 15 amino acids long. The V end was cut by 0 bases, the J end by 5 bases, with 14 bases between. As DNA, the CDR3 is TGTGCCAGCAGTTACTCGATACCCGGAGGGCACGAGCAGTACTTC. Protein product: CASSYSIPGGHEQYF.